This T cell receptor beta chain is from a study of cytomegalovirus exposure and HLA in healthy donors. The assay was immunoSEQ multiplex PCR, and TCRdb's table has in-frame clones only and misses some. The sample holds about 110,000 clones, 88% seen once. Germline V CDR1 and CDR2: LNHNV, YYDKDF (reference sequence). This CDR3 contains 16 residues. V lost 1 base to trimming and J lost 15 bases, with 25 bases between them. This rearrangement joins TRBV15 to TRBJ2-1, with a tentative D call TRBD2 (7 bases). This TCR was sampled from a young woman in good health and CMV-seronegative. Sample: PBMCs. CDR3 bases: TGTGCCACCAGCAGAGGCCCCCTAGCGGAAGAAGGGGGGTGGTTCTTC. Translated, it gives CATSRGPLAEEGGWFF. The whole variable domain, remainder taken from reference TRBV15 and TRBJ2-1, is DAMVIQNPRYQVTQFGKPVTLSCSQTLNHNVMYWYQQKSSQAPKLLFHYYDKDFNNEADTPDNFQSRRPNTSFCFLDIRSPGLGDTAMYLCATSRGPLAEEGGWFFGPGTRLTVL.